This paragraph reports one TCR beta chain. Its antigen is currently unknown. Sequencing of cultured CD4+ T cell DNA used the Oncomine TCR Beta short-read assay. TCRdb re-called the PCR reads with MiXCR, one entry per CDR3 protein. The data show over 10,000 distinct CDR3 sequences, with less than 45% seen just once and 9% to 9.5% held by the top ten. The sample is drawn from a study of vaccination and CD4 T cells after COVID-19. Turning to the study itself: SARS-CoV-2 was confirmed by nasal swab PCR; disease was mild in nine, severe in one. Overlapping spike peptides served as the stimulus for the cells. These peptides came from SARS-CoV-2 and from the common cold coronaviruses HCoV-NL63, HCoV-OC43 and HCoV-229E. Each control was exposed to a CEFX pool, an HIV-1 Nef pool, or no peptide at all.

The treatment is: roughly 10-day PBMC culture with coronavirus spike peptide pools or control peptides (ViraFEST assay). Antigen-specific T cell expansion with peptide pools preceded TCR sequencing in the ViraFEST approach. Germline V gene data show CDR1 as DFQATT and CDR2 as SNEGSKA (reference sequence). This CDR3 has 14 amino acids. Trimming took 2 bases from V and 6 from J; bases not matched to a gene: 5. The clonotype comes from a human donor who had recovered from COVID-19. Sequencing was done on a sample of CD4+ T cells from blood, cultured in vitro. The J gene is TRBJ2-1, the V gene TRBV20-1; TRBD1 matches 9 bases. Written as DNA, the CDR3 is TGCAGTGCTAGATCCAACAGGGGGCTCAATGAGCAGTTCTTC. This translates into CSARSNRGLNEQFF.